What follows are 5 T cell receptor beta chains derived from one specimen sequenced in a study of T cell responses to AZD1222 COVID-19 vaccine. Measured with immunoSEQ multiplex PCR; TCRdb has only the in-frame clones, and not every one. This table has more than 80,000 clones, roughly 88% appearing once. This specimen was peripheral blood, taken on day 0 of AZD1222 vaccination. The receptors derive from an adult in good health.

This CDR3 reads CASSWGANTGELFF. CDR3 nucleotides: TGTGCCAGCAGCTGGGGTGCGAACACCGGGGAGCTGTTTTTT. V and J are TRBV7-9 and TRBJ2-2; no clear D. The CDR3 spans 14 residues. V was cut by 4 bases and J by 0 bases, with 6 bases left in between. The germline gives CDR1 SEHNR, CDR2 FQNEAQ (reference sequence).

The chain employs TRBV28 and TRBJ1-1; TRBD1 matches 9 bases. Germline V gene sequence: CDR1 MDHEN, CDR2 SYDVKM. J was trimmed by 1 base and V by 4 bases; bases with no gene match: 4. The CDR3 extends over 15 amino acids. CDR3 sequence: CASSSPGQGNTEAFF. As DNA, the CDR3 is TGTGCCAGCAGTTCGCCGGGACAGGGGAACACTGAAGCTTTCTTT.

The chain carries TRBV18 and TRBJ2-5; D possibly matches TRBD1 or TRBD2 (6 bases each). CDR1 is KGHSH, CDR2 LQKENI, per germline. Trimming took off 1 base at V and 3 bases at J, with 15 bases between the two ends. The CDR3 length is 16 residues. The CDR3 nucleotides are TGTGCCAGCTCACCACTAAGGGGGAGGTTTGAAGAGACCCAGTACTTC. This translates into CASSPLRGRFEETQYF.

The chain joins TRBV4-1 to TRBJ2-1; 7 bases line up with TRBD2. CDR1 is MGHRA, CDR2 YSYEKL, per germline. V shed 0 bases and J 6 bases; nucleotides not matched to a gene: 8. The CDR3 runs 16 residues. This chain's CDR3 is CASSQERGSVGNEQFF. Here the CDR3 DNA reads TGCGCCAGCAGCCAAGAACGCGGGAGTGTGGGCAATGAGCAGTTCTTC.

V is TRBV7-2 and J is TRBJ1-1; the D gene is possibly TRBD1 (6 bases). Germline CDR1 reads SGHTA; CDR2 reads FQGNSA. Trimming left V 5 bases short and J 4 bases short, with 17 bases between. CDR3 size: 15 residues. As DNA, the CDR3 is TGTGCCAGCAGCAATAGGGCGGGAGGGGGCACTGAAGCTTTCTTT. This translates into CASSNRAGGGTEAFF.